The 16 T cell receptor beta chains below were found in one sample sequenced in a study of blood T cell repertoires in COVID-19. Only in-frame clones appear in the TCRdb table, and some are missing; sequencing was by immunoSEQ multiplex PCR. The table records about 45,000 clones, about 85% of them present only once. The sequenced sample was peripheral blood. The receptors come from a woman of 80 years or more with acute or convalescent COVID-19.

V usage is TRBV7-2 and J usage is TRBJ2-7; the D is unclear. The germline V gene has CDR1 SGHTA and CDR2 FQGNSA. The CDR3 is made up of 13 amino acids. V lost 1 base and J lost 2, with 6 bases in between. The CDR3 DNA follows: TGTGCCAGCAGCTTAGACAACACCTACGAGCAGTACTTC. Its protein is CASSLDNTYEQYF. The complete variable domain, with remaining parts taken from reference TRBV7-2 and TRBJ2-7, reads GAGVSQSPSNKVTEKGKDVELRCDPISGHTALYWYRQSLGQGLEFLIYFQGNSAPDKSGLPSDRFSAERTGGSVSTLTIQRTQQEDSAVYLCASSLDNTYEQYFGPGTRLTVT.

DNA of the CDR3: TGCGCCAGCAGCGTGGACGGTCGTCAGCCCCAGCATTTT. Encoded protein: CASSVDGRQPQHF. This chain uses TRBV5-1 with TRBJ1-5, with D unresolved. Germline V gene sequence: CDR1 SGHRS, CDR2 YFSETQ. This CDR3 is built from 13 residues. V lost 4 bases and J lost 6, with 11 bases in between. The full variable domain, in which reference TRBV5-1 and TRBJ1-5 provide the parts outside the CDR3, is KAGVTQTPRYLIKTRGQQVTLSCSPISGHRSVSWYQQTPGQGLQFLFEYFSETQRNKGNFPGRFSGRQFSNSRSEMNVSTLELGDSALYLCASSVDGRQPQHFGDGTRLSIL.

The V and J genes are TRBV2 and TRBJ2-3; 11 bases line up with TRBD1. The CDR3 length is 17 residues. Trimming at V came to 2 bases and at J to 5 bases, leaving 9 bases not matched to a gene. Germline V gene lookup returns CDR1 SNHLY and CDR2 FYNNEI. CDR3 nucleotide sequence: TGTGCCAGCAGTGAATGGGCGGGACAGGGGGAGTTAGATACGCAGTATTTT. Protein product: CASSEWAGQGELDTQYF. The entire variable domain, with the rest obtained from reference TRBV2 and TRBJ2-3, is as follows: EPEVTQTPSHQVTQMGQEVILRCVPISNHLYFYWYRQILGQKVEFLVSFYNNEISEKSEIFDDQFSVERPDGSNFTLKIRSTKLEDSAMYFCASSEWAGQGELDTQYFGPGTRLTVL.

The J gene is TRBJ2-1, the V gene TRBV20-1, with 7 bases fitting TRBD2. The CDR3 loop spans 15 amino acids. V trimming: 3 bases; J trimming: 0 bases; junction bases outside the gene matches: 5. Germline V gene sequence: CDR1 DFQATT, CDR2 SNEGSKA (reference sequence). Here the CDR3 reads CSASSGGSSYNEQFF. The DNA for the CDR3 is TGCAGTGCTAGTTCAGGCGGGAGCTCCTACAATGAGCAGTTCTTC.

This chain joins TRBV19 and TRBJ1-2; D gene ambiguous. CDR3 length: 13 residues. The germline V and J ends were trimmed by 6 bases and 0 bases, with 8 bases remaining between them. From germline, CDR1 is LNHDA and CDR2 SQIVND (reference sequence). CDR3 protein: CASSYPANYGYTF. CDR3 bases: TGTGCCAGTAGCTATCCGGCTAACTATGGCTACACCTTC.

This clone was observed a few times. The CDR3 region is CASSLHWTGISPLHF. CDR3 DNA sequence: TGCGCCAGCAGCCTTCATTGGACGGGGATTTCACCCCTCCACTTT. The genes are TRBV4-1 and TRBJ1-6; no reliable D call. V was shortened by 4 bases and J by 9 bases, with 16 bases between the two germline ends. The CDR3 consists of 15 residues. Germline lookup yields CDR1 MGHRA and CDR2 YSYEKL.

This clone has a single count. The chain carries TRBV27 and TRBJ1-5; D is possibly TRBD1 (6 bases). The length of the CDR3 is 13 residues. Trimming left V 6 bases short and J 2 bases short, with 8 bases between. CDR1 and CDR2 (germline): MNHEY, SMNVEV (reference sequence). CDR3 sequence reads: CASSNRGNQPQHF. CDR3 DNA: TGTGCCAGCAGCAACAGGGGCAATCAGCCCCAGCATTTT.

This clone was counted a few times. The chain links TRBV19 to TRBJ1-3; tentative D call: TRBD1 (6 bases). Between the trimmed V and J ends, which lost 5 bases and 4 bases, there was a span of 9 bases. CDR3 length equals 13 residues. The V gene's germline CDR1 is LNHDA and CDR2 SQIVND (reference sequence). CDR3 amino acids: CASSPDSGNTIYF. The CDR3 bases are TGTGCCAGTAGTCCGGACAGCGGAAACACCATATATTTT. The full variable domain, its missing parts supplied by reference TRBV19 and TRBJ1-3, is DGGITQSPKYLFRKEGQNVTLSCEQNLNHDAMYWYRQDPGQGLRLIYYSQIVNDFQKGDIAEGYSVSREKKESFPLTVTSAQKNPTAFYLCASSPDSGNTIYFGEGSWLTVV.

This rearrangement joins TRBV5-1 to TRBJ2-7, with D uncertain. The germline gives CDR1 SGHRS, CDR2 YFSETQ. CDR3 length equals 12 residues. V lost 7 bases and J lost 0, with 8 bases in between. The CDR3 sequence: CASFSSSYEQYF. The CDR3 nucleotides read TGCGCCAGCTTTTCTAGCTCCTACGAGCAGTACTTC.

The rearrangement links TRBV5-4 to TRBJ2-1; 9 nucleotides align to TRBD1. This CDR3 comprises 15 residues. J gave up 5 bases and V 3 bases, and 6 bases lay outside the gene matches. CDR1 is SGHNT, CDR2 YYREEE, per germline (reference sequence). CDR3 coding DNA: TGTGCCAGCAGCTCGGCGGGACAGGGTAACAATGAGCAGTTCTTC. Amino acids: CASSSAGQGNNEQFF.

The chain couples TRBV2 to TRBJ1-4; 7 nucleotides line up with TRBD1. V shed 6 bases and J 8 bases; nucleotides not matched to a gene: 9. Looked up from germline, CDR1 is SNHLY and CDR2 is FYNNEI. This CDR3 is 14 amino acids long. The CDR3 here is CASSEGQINEKLFF. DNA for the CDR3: TGTGCCAGCAGCGAGGGACAGATTAACGAAAAACTGTTTTTT.

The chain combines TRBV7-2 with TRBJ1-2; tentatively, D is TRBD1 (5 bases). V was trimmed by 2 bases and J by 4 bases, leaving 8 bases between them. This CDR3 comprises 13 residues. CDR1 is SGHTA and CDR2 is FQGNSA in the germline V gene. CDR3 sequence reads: CASSLMGLYGYTF. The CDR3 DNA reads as TGTGCCAGCAGCTTAATGGGACTCTATGGCTACACCTTC.

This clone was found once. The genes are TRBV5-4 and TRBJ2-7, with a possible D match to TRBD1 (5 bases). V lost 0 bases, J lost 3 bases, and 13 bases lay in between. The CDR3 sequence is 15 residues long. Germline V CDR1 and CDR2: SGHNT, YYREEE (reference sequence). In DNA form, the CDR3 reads TGTGCCAGCAGCTTGGGTCTCGGACACAACTACGAGCAGTACTTC. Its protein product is CASSLGLGHNYEQYF. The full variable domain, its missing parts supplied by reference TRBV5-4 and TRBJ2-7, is ETGVTQSPTHLIKTRGQQVTLRCSSQSGHNTVSWYQQALGQGPQFIFQYYREEENGRGNFPPRFSGLQFPNYSSELNVNALELDDSALYLCASSLGLGHNYEQYFGPGTRLTVT.

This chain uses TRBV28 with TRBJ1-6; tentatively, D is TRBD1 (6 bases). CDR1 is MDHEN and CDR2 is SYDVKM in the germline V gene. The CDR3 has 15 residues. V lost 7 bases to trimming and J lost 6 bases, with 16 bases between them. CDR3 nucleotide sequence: TGTGCCAGCACCGCGAGTCAGGGGTTTAATTCACCCCTCCACTTT. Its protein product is CASTASQGFNSPLHF.

The CDR3 loop is CASRGGTGVTEAFF. Here the CDR3 DNA reads TGTGCCAGCAGGGGAGGGACAGGGGTGACTGAAGCTTTCTTT. The rearrangement joins TRBV28 to TRBJ1-1, with TRBD1 matching 10 bases. CDR3 length: 14 residues. Germline values: CDR1 MDHEN, CDR2 SYDVKM. The trim removed 6 bases at V and 5 bases at J, leaving 6 bases unmatched. Full variable domain (remainder filled in from reference TRBV28 and TRBJ1-1): DVKVTQSSRYLVKRTGEKVFLECVQDMDHENMFWYRQDPGLGLRLIYFSYDVKMKEKGDIPEGYSVSREKKERFSLILESASTNQTSMYLCASRGGTGVTEAFFGQGTRLTVV.

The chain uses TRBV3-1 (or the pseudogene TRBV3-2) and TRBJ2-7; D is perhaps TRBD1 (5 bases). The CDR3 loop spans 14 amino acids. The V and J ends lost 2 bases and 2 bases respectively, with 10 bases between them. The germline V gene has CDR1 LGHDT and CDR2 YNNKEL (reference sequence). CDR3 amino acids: CASSQLDRAYEQYF. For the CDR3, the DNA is TGTGCCAGCAGCCAACTTGACAGAGCCTACGAGCAGTACTTC.